This T cell receptor (beta chain) is from a study of blood T cells in healthy people across ages. Study observations and caveats: Strongly correlated with naive T cell percentage was TCR beta diversity.

Note on this clonotype: The antigen is undetermined.

Each sample yielded at least 6 million isolated PBMCs. The amount of total RNA extracted per sample was at least 6 micrograms. Sample-barcoded 5' priming and a J-beta primer mix drove a second PCR of about 7 to 12 cycles. Each CDR3 protein is one row after TCRdb ran MiXCR on the 5' RACE reads. The table records some 1.4 million distinct CDR3 sequences, 42% of them present only once. V dropped 3 bases and J dropped 7; count of bases not matched to a gene: 14. Germline loops: CDR1 ENHRY, CDR2 SYGVKD. This CDR3 has 18 residues. This chain connects TRBV10-3 to TRBJ2-3; 12 nucleotides agree with TRBD1. Sequencing input: blood. This TCR was recovered from a woman aged 18-29 years in good health. The CDR3 is CAISESPGTGGFLHTQYF. The CDR3 region has the DNA TGTGCCATCAGTGAATCCCCCGGGACAGGGGGCTTTCTGCATACGCAGTATTTT.